This TCR beta chain comes out of a study of blood T cells in healthy people across ages. Points from the study as a whole: Donors of long life had a larger count of naive CD4+ cells and greater diversity than aged donors. With donor CMV status unknown, expanded clonotype changes were possibly confounded.

Per sample, a minimum of 6 million PBMCs were isolated. Together with a sample-barcoded 5' primer, a J-beta primer mix was included in a second PCR lasting about 6 to 11 cycles. TCRdb independently ran MiXCR on the 5' RACE reads; one entry per CDR3 protein. The data show hundreds of thousands of distinct CDR3 sequences, with about a third seen just once and 15% held by the top ten. Details on this clonotype: Its target is unknown.

This clonotype was obtained from a woman aged 80 or older in good health. The sequencing input was blood.

This CDR3 is CASSLGASGEIQETQYF. CDR3 sequence (DNA): TGTGCCAGCAGCTTAGGGGCCAGCGGGGAGATACAAGAGACCCAGTACTTC. The chain joins TRBV7-6 to TRBJ2-5; TRBD2 agrees at 7 bases. V shed 1 base and J 2 bases; nucleotides not matched to a gene: 10. This CDR3 is 17 amino acids long. From germline, CDR1 is SGHVS and CDR2 FNYEAQ.